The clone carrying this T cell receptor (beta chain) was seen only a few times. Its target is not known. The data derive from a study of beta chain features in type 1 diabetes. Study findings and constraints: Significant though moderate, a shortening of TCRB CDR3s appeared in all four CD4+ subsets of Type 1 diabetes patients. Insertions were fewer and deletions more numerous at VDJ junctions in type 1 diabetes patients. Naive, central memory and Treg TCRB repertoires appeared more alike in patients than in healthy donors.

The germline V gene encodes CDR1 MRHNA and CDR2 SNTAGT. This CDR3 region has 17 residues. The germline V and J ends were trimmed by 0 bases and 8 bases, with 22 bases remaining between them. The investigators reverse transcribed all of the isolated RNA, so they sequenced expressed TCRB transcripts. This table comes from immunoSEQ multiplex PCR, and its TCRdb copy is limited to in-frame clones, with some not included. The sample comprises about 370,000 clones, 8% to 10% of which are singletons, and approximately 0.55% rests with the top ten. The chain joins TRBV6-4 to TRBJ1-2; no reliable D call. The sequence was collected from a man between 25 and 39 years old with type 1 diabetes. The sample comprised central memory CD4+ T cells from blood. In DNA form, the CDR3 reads TGTGCCAGCAGTGACTCGATGTGGGCACGAAGATTTTCGGGCTACACCTTC. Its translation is CASSDSMWARRFSGYTF.